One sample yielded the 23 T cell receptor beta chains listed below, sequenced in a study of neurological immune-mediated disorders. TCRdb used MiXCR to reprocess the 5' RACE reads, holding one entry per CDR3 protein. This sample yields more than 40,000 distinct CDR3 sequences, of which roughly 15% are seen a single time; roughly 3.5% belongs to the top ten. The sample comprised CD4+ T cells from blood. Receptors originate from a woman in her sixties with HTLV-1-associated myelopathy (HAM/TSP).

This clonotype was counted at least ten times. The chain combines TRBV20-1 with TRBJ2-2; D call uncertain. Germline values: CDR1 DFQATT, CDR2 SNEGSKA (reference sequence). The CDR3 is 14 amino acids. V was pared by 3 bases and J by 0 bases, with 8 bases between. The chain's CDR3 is CSARTLSNTGELFF. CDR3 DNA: TGCAGTGCTAGGACACTCTCGAACACCGGGGAGCTGTTTTTT.

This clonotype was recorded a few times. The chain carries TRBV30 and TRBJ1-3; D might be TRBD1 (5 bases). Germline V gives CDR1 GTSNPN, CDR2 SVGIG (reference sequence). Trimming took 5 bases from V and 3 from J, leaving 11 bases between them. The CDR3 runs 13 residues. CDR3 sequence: CAWEKGFGNTIYF. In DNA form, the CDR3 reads TGTGCCTGGGAGAAGGGGTTTGGAAACACCATATATTTT. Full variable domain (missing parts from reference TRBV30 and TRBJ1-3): SQTIHQWPATLVQPVGSPLSLECTVEGTSNPNLYWYRQAAGRGLQLLFYSVGIGQISSEVPQNLSASRPQDRQFILSSKKLLLSDSGFYLCAWEKGFGNTIYFGEGSWLTVV.

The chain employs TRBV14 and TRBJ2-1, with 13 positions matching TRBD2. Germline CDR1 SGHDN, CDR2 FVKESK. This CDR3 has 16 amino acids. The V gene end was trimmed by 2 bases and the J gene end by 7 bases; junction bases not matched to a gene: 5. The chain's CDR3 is CASSQSGLAGENEQFF. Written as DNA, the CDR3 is TGTGCCAGCAGCCAATCTGGACTAGCGGGGGAAAATGAGCAGTTCTTC.

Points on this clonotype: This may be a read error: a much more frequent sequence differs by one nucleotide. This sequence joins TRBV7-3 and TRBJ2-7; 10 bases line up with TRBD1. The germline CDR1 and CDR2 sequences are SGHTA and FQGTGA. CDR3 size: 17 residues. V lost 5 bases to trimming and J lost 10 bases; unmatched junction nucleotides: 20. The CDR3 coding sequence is TGTGCCAGCAGCCATAATCCCGGGACAGGGGAGGGAATGCCCCAGTACTTC. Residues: CASSHNPGTGEGMPQYF.

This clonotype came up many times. The CDR3 here is CSAFIAAGQPQHF. CDR3 DNA sequence: TGCAGTGCTTTTATAGCTGCAGGGCAGCCCCAGCATTTT. The chain couples TRBV20-1 to TRBJ1-5; weak D call: TRBD1 (5 bases). The CDR3 totals 13 residues. Germline values: CDR1 DFQATT, CDR2 SNEGSKA (reference sequence). The V end lost 5 bases, the J end lost 7 bases, and 15 bases lay between the germline ends.

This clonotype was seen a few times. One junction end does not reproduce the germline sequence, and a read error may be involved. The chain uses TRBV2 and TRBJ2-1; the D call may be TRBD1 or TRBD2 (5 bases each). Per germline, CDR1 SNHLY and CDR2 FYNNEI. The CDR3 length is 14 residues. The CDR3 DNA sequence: TGTGCTAGCCGCCGGGACCCAAGCTACTATGAGCAGTTCTTC. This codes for CASRRDPSYYEQFF. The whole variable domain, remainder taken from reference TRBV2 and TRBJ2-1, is EPEVTQTPSHQVTQMGQEVILRCVPISNHLYFYWYRQILGQKVEFLVSFYNNEISEKSEIFDDQFSVERPDGSNFTLKIRSTKLEDSAMYFCASRRDPSYYEQFFGPGTRLTVL.

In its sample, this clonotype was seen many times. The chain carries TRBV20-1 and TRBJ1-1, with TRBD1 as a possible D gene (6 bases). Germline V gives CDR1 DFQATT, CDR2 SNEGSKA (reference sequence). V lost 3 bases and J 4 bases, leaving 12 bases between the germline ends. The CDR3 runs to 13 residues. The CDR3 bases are TGCAGTGCTAGCGGGGGCGAGGTCACTGAAGCTTTCTTT. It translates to CSASGGEVTEAFF.

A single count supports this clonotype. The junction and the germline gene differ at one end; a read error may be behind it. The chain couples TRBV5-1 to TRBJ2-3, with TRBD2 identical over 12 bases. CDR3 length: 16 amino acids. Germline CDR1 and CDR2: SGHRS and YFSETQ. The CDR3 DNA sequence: TGCGCCAGCAGCTTGACTAGCGGGGGGCAAGCAGATACACAGTGTTTT. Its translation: CASSLTSGGQADTQCF.

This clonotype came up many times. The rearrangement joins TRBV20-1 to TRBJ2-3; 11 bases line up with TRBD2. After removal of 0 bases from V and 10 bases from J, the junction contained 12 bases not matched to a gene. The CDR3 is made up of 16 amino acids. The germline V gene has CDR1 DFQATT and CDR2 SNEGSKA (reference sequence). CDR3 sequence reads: CSARDLLAGDLGAQYF. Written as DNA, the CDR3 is TGCAGTGCTAGAGATCTACTAGCGGGGGACCTCGGGGCGCAGTATTTT.

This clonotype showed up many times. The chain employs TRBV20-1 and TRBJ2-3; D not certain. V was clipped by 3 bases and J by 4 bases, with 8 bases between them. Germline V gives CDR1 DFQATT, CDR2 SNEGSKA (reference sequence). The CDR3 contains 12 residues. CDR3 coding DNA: TGCAGTGCTAGGCCCCCCCCAGATACGCAGTATTTT. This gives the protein CSARPPPDTQYF.

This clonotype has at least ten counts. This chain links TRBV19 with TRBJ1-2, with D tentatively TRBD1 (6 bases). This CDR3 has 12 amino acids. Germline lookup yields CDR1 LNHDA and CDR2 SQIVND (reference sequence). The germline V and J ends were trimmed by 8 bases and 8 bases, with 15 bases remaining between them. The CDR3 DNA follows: TGTGCCAGTTCCGGACAGTTCTTCGGCTACACCTTC. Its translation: CASSGQFFGYTF.

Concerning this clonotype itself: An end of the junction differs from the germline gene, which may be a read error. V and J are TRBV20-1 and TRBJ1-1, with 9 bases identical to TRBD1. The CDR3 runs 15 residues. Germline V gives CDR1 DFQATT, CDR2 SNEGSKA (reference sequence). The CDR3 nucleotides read TGCATTGCTGGGGACAGGGTGTGGGCGAACACTGAAGCTTTCTTT. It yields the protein CIAGDRVWANTEAFF.

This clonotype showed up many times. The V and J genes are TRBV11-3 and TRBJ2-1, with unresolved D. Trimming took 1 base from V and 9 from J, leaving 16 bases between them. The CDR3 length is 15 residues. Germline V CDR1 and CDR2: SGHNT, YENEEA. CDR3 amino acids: CASSLGVPALGEQFF. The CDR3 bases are TGTGCCAGCAGCTTAGGCGTTCCTGCCTTAGGTGAGCAGTTCTTC. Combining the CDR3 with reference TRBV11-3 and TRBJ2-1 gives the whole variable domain EAGVVQSPRYKIIEKKQPVAFWCNPISGHNTLYWYLQNLGQGPELLIRYENEEAVDDSQLPKDRFSAERLKGVDSTLKIQPAELGDSAVYLCASSLGVPALGEQFFGPGTRLTVL.

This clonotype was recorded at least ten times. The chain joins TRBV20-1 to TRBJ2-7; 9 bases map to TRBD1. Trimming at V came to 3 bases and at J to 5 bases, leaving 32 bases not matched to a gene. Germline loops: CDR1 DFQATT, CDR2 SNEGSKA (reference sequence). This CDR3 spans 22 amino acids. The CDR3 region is CSASGDLYKAVTLWGQGHEQYF. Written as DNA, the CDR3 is TGCAGTGCTAGTGGAGATTTGTACAAAGCTGTAACATTGTGGGGACAGGGCCACGAGCAGTACTTC.

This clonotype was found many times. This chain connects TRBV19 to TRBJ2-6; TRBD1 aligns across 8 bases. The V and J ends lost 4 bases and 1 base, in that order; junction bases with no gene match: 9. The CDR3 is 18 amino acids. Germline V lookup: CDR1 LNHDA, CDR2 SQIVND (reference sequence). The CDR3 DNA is TGTGCCAGTAGTACCCGCAGGGGGCGGGCTTCTGGGGCCAACGTCCTGACTTTC. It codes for CASSTRRGRASGANVLTF.

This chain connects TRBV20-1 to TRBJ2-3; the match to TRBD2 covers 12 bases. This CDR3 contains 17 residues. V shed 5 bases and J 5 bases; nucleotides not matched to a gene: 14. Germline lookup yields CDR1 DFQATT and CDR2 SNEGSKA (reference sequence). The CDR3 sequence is CSALLAGGQQEKDTQYF. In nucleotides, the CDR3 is TGCAGTGCTCTACTAGCGGGGGGACAACAGGAAAAAGATACGCAGTATTTT.

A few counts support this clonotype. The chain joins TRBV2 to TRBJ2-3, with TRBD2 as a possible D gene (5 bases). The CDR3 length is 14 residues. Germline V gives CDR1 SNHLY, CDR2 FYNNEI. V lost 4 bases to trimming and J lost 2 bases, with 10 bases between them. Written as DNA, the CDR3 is TGTGCCAGCAGTGTGGGAGATTTCACAGATACGCAGTATTTT. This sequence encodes CASSVGDFTDTQYF.

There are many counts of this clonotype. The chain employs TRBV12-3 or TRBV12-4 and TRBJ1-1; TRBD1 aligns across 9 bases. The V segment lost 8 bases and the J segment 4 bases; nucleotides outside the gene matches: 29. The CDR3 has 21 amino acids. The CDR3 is CASPAGGLDRDREKRLTEAFF. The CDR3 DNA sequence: TGTGCCAGCCCGGCGGGGGGGTTAGACCGGGACAGGGAGAAGAGGCTCACTGAAGCTTTCTTT.

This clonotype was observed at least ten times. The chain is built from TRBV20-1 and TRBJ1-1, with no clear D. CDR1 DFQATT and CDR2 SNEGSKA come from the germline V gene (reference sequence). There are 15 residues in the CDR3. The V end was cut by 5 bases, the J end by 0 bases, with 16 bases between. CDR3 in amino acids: CSAEGGSPMNTEAFF. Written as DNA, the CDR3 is TGCAGTGCTGAGGGCGGCAGCCCTATGAACACTGAAGCTTTCTTT.

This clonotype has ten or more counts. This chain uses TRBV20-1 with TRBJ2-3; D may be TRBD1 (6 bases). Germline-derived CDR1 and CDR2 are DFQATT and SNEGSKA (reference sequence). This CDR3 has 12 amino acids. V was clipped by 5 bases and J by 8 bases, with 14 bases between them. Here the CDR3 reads CSAQTGRFTQYF. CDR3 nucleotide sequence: TGCAGTGCTCAGACAGGAAGGTTTACGCAGTATTTT.

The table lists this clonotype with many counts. The CDR3, as DNA: TGCAGTGCTACTAAGACAGCTAACTATGGCTACACCTTC. Protein: CSATKTANYGYTF. The chain joins TRBV20-1 to TRBJ1-2; possibly TRBD1 for D (5 bases). Germline V CDR1 and CDR2: DFQATT, SNEGSKA (reference sequence). V was cut by 4 bases and J by 0 bases, with 9 bases left in between. The CDR3 runs 13 residues.

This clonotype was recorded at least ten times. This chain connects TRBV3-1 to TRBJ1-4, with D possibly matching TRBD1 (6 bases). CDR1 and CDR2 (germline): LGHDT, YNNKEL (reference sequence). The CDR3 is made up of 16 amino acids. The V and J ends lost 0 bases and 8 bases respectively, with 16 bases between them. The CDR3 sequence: CASSQDPGRGHEKLFF. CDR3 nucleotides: TGTGCCAGCAGCCAAGATCCGGGCAGGGGACACGAAAAACTGTTTTTT. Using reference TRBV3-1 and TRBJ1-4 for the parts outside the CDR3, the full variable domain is DTAVSQTPKYLVTQMGNDKSIKCEQNLGHDTMYWYKQDSKKFLKIMFSYNNKELIINETVPNRFSPKSPDKAHLNLHINSLELGDSAVYFCASSQDPGRGHEKLFFGSGTQLSVL.

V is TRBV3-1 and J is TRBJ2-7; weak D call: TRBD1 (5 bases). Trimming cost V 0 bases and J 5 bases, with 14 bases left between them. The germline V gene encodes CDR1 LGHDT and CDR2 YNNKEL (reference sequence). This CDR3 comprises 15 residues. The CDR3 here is CASSQDVPGFDEQYF. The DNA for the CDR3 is TGTGCCAGCAGCCAAGATGTTCCAGGGTTTGACGAGCAGTACTTC.